This record looks at one T cell receptor beta chain sequence and its context. The sample originates from a study of shared clonotypes between healthy human individuals. Unmatched junction bases numbered 9, after V lost 3 bases and J lost 9 bases. Germline loops: CDR1 KGHSH, CDR2 LQKENI. The CDR3 totals 15 residues. Using immunoSEQ multiplex PCR, the repertoire was profiled, and TCRdb retains in-frame clones only, with some absent. The data show 2 million to 2.5 million clones, almost 96% seen once. The material sequenced was naive CD4+ T cells sorted from blood. Subset given: CD45RA+ positively selected. The sequence came from a man younger than 35 in good health. This chain joins TRBV18 and TRBJ2-1; 9 bases are a match to TRBD1. The CDR3 loop is CASSPPGQGNGEQFF. For the CDR3, the DNA is TGTGCCAGCTCACCCCCGGGACAGGGTAATGGTGAGCAGTTCTTC.